The 14 T cell receptor beta chains listed next were all sequenced from one sample in a study of identical twins (dated by TCRdb to the mid-2010s). Receptor amplification or capture employed 5' RACE. Sequencing relied on an Illumina HiSeq 2000. TCRdb applied fastp at Q25 and MiXCR to the public reads, then kept only in-frame beta chains. For every CDR3 protein sequence, its rows merge into one entry that carries the most common genes and DNA. The sample includes 500,000 or so distinct CDR3 sequences, with approximately 14% observed a single time. Jointly, the top ten make up more than 0.5% of the sample. This sample was also put to use in a study of yellow fever vaccine responses in identical twins.

The sample consisted of CD4+ T cells sorted from blood. Receptor source: a woman between 18 and 30 years old in good health.

The chain has TRBV12-3 or TRBV12-4 and TRBJ2-7; 11 bases are shared with TRBD1. This CDR3 has 14 residues. V dropped 5 bases and J dropped 6; count of bases not matched to a gene: 6. The CDR3 sequence: CASSTSGTGGEQYF. The CDR3, as DNA: TGTGCCAGCAGTACTTCCGGGACAGGGGGCGAGCAGTACTTC.

This chain links TRBV20-1 with TRBJ2-3; D remains unclear. The CDR3 totals 15 residues. With 4 bases removed from V and 6 bases from J, the gap between germline ends came to 20 bases. Germline lookup yields CDR1 DFQATT and CDR2 SNEGSKA (reference sequence). The CDR3 spells CSANPPAPSPDTQYF. CDR3 DNA: TGCAGTGCTAATCCGCCGGCCCCAAGTCCGGATACGCAGTATTTT.

This clonotype was recorded at least ten times. This chain connects TRBV4-1 to TRBJ2-3; perhaps D is TRBD1 or TRBD2 (6 bases each). This CDR3 region has 14 residues. Germline CDR1 reads MGHRA; CDR2 reads YSYEKL. V was cut by 0 bases and J by 6 bases, with 10 bases left in between. The CDR3 DNA sequence: TGCGCCAGCAGCCAAGATGACGGGGGCGATACGCAGTATTTT. Protein: CASSQDDGGDTQYF.

This clonotype was observed a handful of times. This chain connects TRBV6-2 or TRBV6-3 to TRBJ2-4, with D perhaps assigned TRBD1 or TRBD2 (5 bases each). The CDR3 contains 15 residues. V was shortened by 6 bases and J by 0 bases, with 12 bases between the two germline ends. Germline CDR1 MNHEY, CDR2 SVGEGT. CDR3 protein: CASRESGTAKNIQYF. CDR3 DNA: TGTGCCAGCAGGGAATCCGGGACAGCCAAAAACATTCAGTACTTC.

This clonotype occurred a few times. The chain employs TRBV24-1 and TRBJ2-5; 9 bases agree with TRBD1. The CDR3 runs to 15 residues. V lost 12 bases and J lost 5; bases outside the gene matches: 15. CDR1 and CDR2 (germline): KGHDR, SFDVKD. The CDR3 sequence: CAASPGQGKGETQYF. The CDR3 DNA reads as TGTGCCGCTTCACCTGGACAGGGGAAAGGGGAGACCCAGTACTTC.

This clonotype came up a few times. This chain uses TRBV5-4 with TRBJ2-3, with D unclear. Germline CDR1 SGHNT, CDR2 YYREEE (reference sequence). The CDR3 is made up of 15 amino acids. Trimming stripped 6 bases from V and 1 base from J, with 15 bases between. The CDR3 coding sequence is TGTGCCAGCACTTTGGGCCCCACGCGCACAGATACGCAGTATTTT. Its protein product is CASTLGPTRTDTQYF.

CDR3: CASSPGRTSGGSTYEQYF. CDR3 coding DNA: TGTGCCAGCTCACCGGGGCGGACAAGCGGCGGGAGTACGTACGAGCAGTACTTC. J is TRBJ2-7 and V is TRBV18, with 7 bases lining up with TRBD2. V lost 3 bases and J lost 4; bases outside the gene matches: 18. Germline lookup yields CDR1 KGHSH and CDR2 LQKENI. CDR3 length: 18 amino acids.

The chain's CDR3 is CATSLRTGYNEQFF. The CDR3 DNA sequence: TGTGCCACCAGCCTACGGACGGGCTACAATGAGCAGTTCTTC. The chain links TRBV15 to TRBJ2-1; no clear D. This CDR3 is built from 14 residues. The germline gives CDR1 LNHNV, CDR2 YYDKDF (reference sequence). Deletions cut 5 bases from V and 3 bases from J, with 11 bases between.

The chain links TRBV30 to TRBJ2-5; D perhaps matches TRBD1 (6 bases). Germline CDR1 reads GTSNPN; CDR2 reads SVGIG (reference sequence). The CDR3 runs 14 residues. V shed 1 base and J shed 1 base, with 10 bases lying between them. In DNA, the CDR3 is TGTGCCTGGAGTGCTTGGACAGTCCAAGAGACCCAGTACTTC. It specifies CAWSAWTVQETQYF.

This clonotype has just a few counts. The chain carries TRBV10-3 and TRBJ2-3; D gene unclear. Per the germline V gene, CDR1 is ENHRY and CDR2 is SYGVKD. V lost 4 bases, J lost 5 bases, and 7 bases lay in between. The CDR3 sequence is 12 residues long. The CDR3 sequence: CAISGKQDTQYF. CDR3 nucleotide sequence: TGTGCCATCAGTGGGAAACAAGATACGCAGTATTTT.

This clonotype was recorded a few times. V usage is TRBV12-3 or TRBV12-4 and J usage is TRBJ2-7; TRBD2 agrees at 8 bases. V was pared by 6 bases and J by 2 bases, with 9 bases of the junction left unmatched. The CDR3 is 15 amino acids. The CDR3 DNA sequence: TGTGCCAGCAGACACAGCGGGAGTCCAGCCTACGAGCAGTACTTC. Protein product: CASRHSGSPAYEQYF.

The chain couples TRBV24-1 to TRBJ1-1, with D possibly being TRBD1 (6 bases). CDR3 length equals 13 residues. Trimming shortened V by 4 bases and J by 9 bases, and 14 bases separated the two germline ends. Germline V lookup: CDR1 KGHDR, CDR2 SFDVKD. The DNA of the CDR3 is TGTGCCACCAGTGAATTTCAGGGGTCGCAAGCTTTCTTT. Translation gives CATSEFQGSQAFF.

This clonotype was found a few times. The chain recombines TRBV6-6 with TRBJ2-4; either TRBD1 or TRBD2 may supply D (6 bases each). Trimming cost V 4 bases and J 9 bases, with 13 bases left between them. The germline V gene encodes CDR1 MNHNY and CDR2 SVGAGI (reference sequence). This CDR3 region has 13 residues. The CDR3 protein is CASSSEQGGIQYF. The CDR3 coding sequence is TGTGCCAGCAGTTCCGAACAGGGAGGCATTCAGTACTTC.

There are a few counts of this clonotype. The chain uses TRBV6-1 and TRBJ1-1; 7 nucleotides match TRBD1. The CDR3 runs to 13 residues. V was clipped by 6 bases and J by 5 bases; unmatched bases: 6. The germline V gene has CDR1 MNHNS and CDR2 SASEGT. This CDR3 reads CASSRTGLTEAFF. The CDR3 DNA sequence: TGTGCCAGCAGCAGGACAGGCCTAACTGAAGCTTTCTTT.